This T cell receptor (beta chain) comes out of a study of CD8 T cells in Susac syndrome. V lost 5 bases to trimming and J lost 3 bases; unmatched junction nucleotides: 9. This CDR3 is built from 15 residues. The authors reverse transcribed roughly 0.5 to 1 ug RNA with random hexamers. The immunoSEQ assay covered 54 Vbeta and 13 Jbeta segments for CDR3. TCRdb re-analysed the immunoSEQ multiplex PCR reads in MiXCR, keeping a single row per CDR3 protein. The sample shows 90,000 or so distinct CDR3 sequences, approximately 92% of them seen only once. As controls, healthy donors matched for age and sex were used. This clonotype was seen a single time.

This sequence joins TRBV12-3 or TRBV12-4 and TRBJ1-2; 7 bases are shared with TRBD1. This clonotype was obtained from a human donor in good health. Sequencing input: CD8+ T cells from PBMCs. The CDR3 is CASSTTGSAHYGYTF. The CDR3 bases are TGTGCCAGCAGTACGACAGGGAGCGCCCACTATGGCTACACCTTC.